This T cell receptor beta chain was sequenced in a study of shared clonotypes between healthy human individuals. Findings and limits, study-wide: With a few donors compared, roughly 5% of naive CD4 clonotypes were shared.

The authors divided CD4+ cells into CD45RA+ naive and CD45RA-negative memory subsets. The authors ran the assay at deep level. Sequencing used immunoSEQ multiplex PCR; TCRdb keeps in-frame clones, though not all of them. The sample records millions of clones, 80% to 95% being singletons. Concerning this clone: The antigen is undetermined.

The CDR3 length is 16 residues. CDR1 and CDR2 from the germline V gene are ENHRY and SYGVKD. V lost 1 base, J lost 7 bases, and 12 bases stayed unmatched. Sequencing was carried out using naive CD4+ T cells from PBMCs. Subset specified: CD45RA+ positively selected. This chain uses TRBV10-3 with TRBJ2-7, with 8 bases fitting TRBD2. The sequence derives from a man younger than 35 in good health. Some clones in this sample may be carry-over from other donors' samples. The CDR3 is CAISEFTSGLGGEQYF. The CDR3 nucleotides read TGTGCCATCAGTGAGTTTACTAGCGGCCTAGGGGGGGAGCAGTACTTC.